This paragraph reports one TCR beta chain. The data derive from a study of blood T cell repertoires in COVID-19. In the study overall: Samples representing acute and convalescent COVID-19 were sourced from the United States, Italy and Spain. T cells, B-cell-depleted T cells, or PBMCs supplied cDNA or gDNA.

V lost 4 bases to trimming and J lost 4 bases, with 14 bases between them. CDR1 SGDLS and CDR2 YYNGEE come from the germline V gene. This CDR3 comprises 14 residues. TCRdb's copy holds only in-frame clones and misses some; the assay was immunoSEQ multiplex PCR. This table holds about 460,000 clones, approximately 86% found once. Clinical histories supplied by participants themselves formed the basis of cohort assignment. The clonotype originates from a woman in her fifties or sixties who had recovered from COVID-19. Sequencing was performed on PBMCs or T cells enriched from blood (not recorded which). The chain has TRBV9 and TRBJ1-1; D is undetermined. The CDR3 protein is CASSPQAIITEAFF. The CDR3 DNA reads TGTGCCAGCAGCCCCCAGGCGATAATCACTGAAGCTTTCTTT.